Following are 15 T cell receptor beta chains from one sample sequenced in a study of control samples from healthy donors and cancer patients. The protocol was immunoSEQ multiplex PCR, while the TCRdb copy is restricted to in-frame clones and leaves out a portion. In the table there are more than 95,000 clones, about four fifths of which are singletons. The sequenced sample consisted of blood. All receptors come from a woman aged 50 to 60 in good health.

The chain has TRBV7-8 and TRBJ1-1; D not resolved. CDR1 and CDR2 (germline): SGHVS, FQNEAQ. V gave up 5 bases and J gave up 3 bases, with 7 bases separating them. The CDR3 has 12 amino acids. DNA for the CDR3: TGTGCCAGCAGCCCCGGTTACACTGAAGCTTTCTTT. This translates into CASSPGYTEAFF.

The chain uses TRBV15 and TRBJ2-2, with TRBD1 matching 12 bases. The trim removed 3 bases at V and 3 bases at J, leaving 8 bases unmatched. Germline V gene data show CDR1 as LNHNV and CDR2 as YYDKDF (reference sequence). The CDR3 is 18 amino acids. The CDR3 DNA reads TGTGCCACCAGCAGCCCAGGGGGACAGGGGGCGTACACCGGGGAGCTGTTTTTT. Translation: CATSSPGGQGAYTGELFF.

This clone has a handful of counts. The chain is built from TRBV9 and TRBJ1-3; no definite D call. CDR1 and CDR2 from the germline V gene are SGDLS and YYNGEE. The CDR3 covers 14 residues. V was cut by 0 bases and J by 0 bases, with 4 bases left in between. CDR3 bases: TGTGCCAGCAGCGTAGAAGGCTCTGGAAACACCATATATTTT. This translates into CASSVEGSGNTIYF.

The chain carries TRBV15 and TRBJ2-1, with D maybe TRBD1 (6 bases). With 1 base removed from V and 8 bases from J, the gap between germline ends came to 12 bases. The CDR3 sequence is 14 residues long. Germline V gene data show CDR1 as LNHNV and CDR2 as YYDKDF (reference sequence). The CDR3 spells CATSRGKQGYEQFF. The CDR3 nucleotides read TGTGCCACCAGCAGAGGGAAACAGGGTTATGAGCAGTTCTTC.

This clone was recorded many times. This chain joins TRBV19 and TRBJ1-4; D ambiguous. The V gene's germline CDR1 is LNHDA and CDR2 SQIVND (reference sequence). The germline V and J ends were trimmed by 5 bases and 4 bases, with 17 bases remaining between them. This CDR3 contains 16 residues. CDR3 in amino acids: CASSSPVSRDNEKLFF. In DNA, the CDR3 is TGTGCCAGTAGTTCCCCCGTGTCAAGGGATAATGAAAAACTGTTTTTT.

The CDR3 protein is CASSLSGGGEAFF. In nucleotides, the CDR3 is TGTGCCAGCAGCTTGTCAGGGGGCGGTGAAGCTTTCTTT. The rearrangement joins TRBV5-4 to TRBJ1-1; TRBD1 agrees at 8 bases. V lost 1 base to trimming and J lost 7 bases; unmatched junction nucleotides: 3. The CDR3 totals 13 residues. Germline values: CDR1 SGHNT, CDR2 YYREEE (reference sequence).

This chain uses TRBV21-1 with TRBJ1-6. TRBV21-1 is designated a pseudogene. The CDR3 contains 17 residues. The DNA of the CDR3 is TGTGCCAGCAGCAAAGACGAGGAGGACTCCTATAATTCACCCCTCCACTTT. Its translation: CASSKDEEDSYNSPLHF.

The chain couples TRBV11-2 to TRBJ2-7; 9 bases fit TRBD1. The CDR3 runs to 15 residues. Germline-derived CDR1 and CDR2 are SGHAT and FQNNGV. With 5 bases clipped from V and 3 bases from J, the junction kept 8 bases outside the gene matches. CDR3 protein: CASSTTGGRNYEQYF. CDR3 DNA sequence: TGTGCCAGCAGCACCACAGGGGGCAGGAACTACGAGCAGTACTTC.

The chain has TRBV27 and TRBJ2-5; TRBD2 aligns across 8 bases. Looked up from germline, CDR1 is MNHEY and CDR2 is SMNVEV (reference sequence). The J segment lost 3 bases and the V segment lost 2 bases, leaving 8 bases of the junction unmatched. The CDR3 length is 16 residues. Here the CDR3 DNA reads TGTGCCAGCAGTTTAAGAGGGGCGGGGGGAAAAGAGACCCAGTACTTC. Its translation: CASSLRGAGGKETQYF.

This chain joins TRBV7-3 and TRBJ2-7; 9 nucleotides line up with TRBD2. This CDR3 spans 15 amino acids. CDR1 and CDR2 from the germline V gene are SGHTA and FQGTGA. The V and J ends lost 10 bases and 0 bases, in that order; junction bases with no gene match: 10. The CDR3 DNA is TGTGCCATTCTGGGGCGGGAGGGCCGCTCCTACGAGCAGTACTTC. Its protein is CAILGREGRSYEQYF. The full variable domain, completed using reference TRBV7-3 and TRBJ2-7, is GAGVSQTPSNKVTEKGKYVELRCDPISGHTALYWYRQSLGQGPEFLIYFQGTGAADDSGLPNDRFFAVRPEGSVSTLKIQRTERGDSAVYLCAILGREGRSYEQYFGPGTRLTVT.

The rearrangement joins TRBV4-2 to TRBJ2-1; no definite D call. The CDR3 is 15 residues long. Germline-derived CDR1 and CDR2 are LGHNA and YNFKEQ. V was trimmed by 8 bases and J by 4 bases, leaving 18 bases between them. The CDR3 loop reads CASSNGLSDYNEQFF. CDR3 coding DNA: TGTGCCAGCTCTAACGGGTTGAGTGATTACAATGAGCAGTTCTTC.

V is TRBV4-3 and J is TRBJ2-7, with 11 bases identical to TRBD2. Unmatched junction bases numbered 5, after V lost 0 bases and J lost 4 bases. This CDR3 has 16 residues. Germline V gene sequence: CDR1 LGHNA, CDR2 YSLEER. CDR3: CASSQDLSGRVYEQYF. The CDR3 DNA reads TGCGCCAGCAGCCAAGATCTTAGCGGGAGGGTATACGAGCAGTACTTC.

The chain employs TRBV19 and TRBJ2-1; 7 nucleotides line up with TRBD2. The V segment lost 5 bases and the J segment 7 bases; nucleotides outside the gene matches: 8. Germline-derived CDR1 and CDR2 are LNHDA and SQIVND (reference sequence). The CDR3 consists of 14 residues. The CDR3 nucleotides are TGTGCCAGTAGTGGTCAGCGGGACTCGAATGAGCAGTTCTTC. Its protein product is CASSGQRDSNEQFF.

The chain links TRBV7-2 to TRBJ2-4; 9 bases match TRBD1. The germline V gene has CDR1 SGHTA and CDR2 FQGNSA. The CDR3 has 14 amino acids. The junction had 7 bases not matched to a gene; V was cut back by 5 bases and J by 8 bases. The CDR3 sequence: CASSPTGGLDIQYF. The CDR3, as DNA: TGTGCCAGCAGCCCTACAGGGGGCCTTGACATTCAGTACTTC.

V and J are TRBV7-3 and TRBJ2-1; 8 bases match TRBD2. Germline V lookup: CDR1 SGHTA, CDR2 FQGTGA. The CDR3 has 16 amino acids. With 2 bases clipped from V and 2 bases from J, the junction kept 5 bases outside the gene matches. CDR3 protein: CASSLDLAGPYNEQFF. As DNA, the CDR3 is TGTGCCAGCAGCTTAGATCTAGCGGGTCCCTACAATGAGCAGTTCTTC.